These 28 T cell receptor beta chains originate from one sample sequenced in a study of cytomegalovirus exposure and HLA in healthy donors. 13 Jbeta primers and 60 Vbeta primers were used for the PCR. Sequenced by immunoSEQ multiplex PCR; TCRdb stores in-frame clones only, minus some. The data show fewer than 250,000 clones, 60% to 80% seen once. Input material: PBMCs. These receptors originate from a male donor in good health and CMV-seronegative.

To note about this clone: At one end, the junction sequence differs from germline, possibly due to a read error. This rearrangement joins TRBV19 to TRBJ2-3, with TRBD2 matching 7 bases. Germline CDR1 LNHDA, CDR2 SQIVND (reference sequence). This CDR3 spans 15 amino acids. The CDR3 coding sequence is TGTGCCAGTAGGATAGCGGGTGTTGGTACAGATACGCAGTATTTT. Translation gives CASRIAGVGTDTQYF.

The chain uses TRBV5-1 and TRBJ2-5; 9 bases agree with TRBD1. V lost 0 bases to trimming and J lost 5 bases; unmatched junction nucleotides: 17. Germline V lookup: CDR1 SGHRS, CDR2 YFSETQ. This CDR3 is built from 19 residues. The chain's CDR3 is CASSLDGRTGADSGETQYF. In DNA form, the CDR3 reads TGCGCCAGCAGCTTGGATGGCCGGACAGGGGCCGATTCCGGGGAGACCCAGTACTTC.

The chain employs TRBV2 and TRBJ2-6, with a weak D call TRBD1 (5 bases). The CDR3 spans 19 residues. Deletions cut 6 bases from V and 2 bases from J, with 23 bases between. CDR1 is SNHLY, CDR2 FYNNEI, per germline. CDR3 bases: TGTGCCAGCAGCACCCCACCGGGCCAGGGTCCTCCTGGGGCCAACGTCCTGACTTTC. This gives the protein CASSTPPGQGPPGANVLTF.

The chain couples TRBV5-1 to TRBJ2-7, with 8 positions matching TRBD2. Germline V CDR1 and CDR2: SGHRS, YFSETQ. The V and J ends lost 4 bases and 5 bases, in that order; junction bases with no gene match: 8. This CDR3 spans 14 amino acids. CDR3 in DNA: TGCGCCAGCAGCCTTAGCGGGAATTACCACGAGCAGTACTTC. Translating it yields CASSLSGNYHEQYF.

This clone was seen only a few times. V and J are TRBV10-2 and TRBJ1-2; unclear D gene. Germline V lookup: CDR1 WSHSY, CDR2 SAAADI. Trimming cost V 4 bases and J 4 bases, with 7 bases left between them. The CDR3 loop spans 12 amino acids. In nucleotides, the CDR3 is TGCGCCAGCAGTGGAGGGTTCTATGGCTACACCTTC. Its protein product is CASSGGFYGYTF.

This clone has only a few counts. The chain is built from TRBV19 and TRBJ2-7; 8 bases fit TRBD1. Looked up from germline, CDR1 is LNHDA and CDR2 is SQIVND (reference sequence). Losses at the gene ends were 10 bases for V and 0 bases for J; bases not matched to a gene: 5. The CDR3 sequence is 13 residues long. The CDR3 DNA follows: TGTGCCACCCGGGACAGGTCCTCCTACGAGCAGTACTTC. It translates to CATRDRSSYEQYF.

The chain uses TRBV5-1 and TRBJ1-1, with D uncertain. Trimming removed 4 bases at V and 2 bases at J, with 12 bases between. This CDR3 has 14 residues. Looked up from germline, CDR1 is SGHRS and CDR2 is YFSETQ. Written as DNA, the CDR3 is TGCGCCAGCAGCGCGCCCCAGACTAACACTGAAGCTTTCTTT. Protein product: CASSAPQTNTEAFF. The complete variable domain, with remaining parts taken from reference TRBV5-1 and TRBJ1-1, reads KAGVTQTPRYLIKTRGQQVTLSCSPISGHRSVSWYQQTPGQGLQFLFEYFSETQRNKGNFPGRFSGRQFSNSRSEMNVSTLELGDSALYLCASSAPQTNTEAFFGQGTRLTVV.

The rearrangement uses TRBV9 and TRBJ2-3, with TRBD1 as a possible D gene (6 bases). CDR1 is SGDLS and CDR2 is YYNGEE in the germline V gene. This CDR3 comprises 13 residues. Trimming removed 5 bases from V and 2 bases from J, with 9 bases in between. In DNA form, the CDR3 reads TGTGCCAGCAGTGGGGACATCACAGATACGCAGTATTTT. Its protein is CASSGDITDTQYF.

The CDR3 sequence is CATGDAGQSFYGYTF. The DNA of the CDR3 is TGTGCCACGGGAGACGCGGGACAGAGCTTCTATGGCTACACCTTC. The rearrangement uses TRBV10-3 and TRBJ1-2; 7 positions match TRBD1. After removal of 10 bases from V and 4 bases from J, the junction contained 15 bases not matched to a gene. This CDR3 has 15 amino acids. CDR1 is ENHRY, CDR2 SYGVKD, per germline.

The chain links TRBV5-1 to TRBJ2-5; 8 bases are shared with TRBD1. The DNA end lines up better with TRBJ2-7; the J call may be wrong. The CDR3 runs to 14 residues. CDR1 is SGHRS, CDR2 YFSETQ, per germline. The chain's CDR3 is CASSLGDRIYEQYF. The CDR3 DNA reads TGCGCCAGCAGCTTGGGGGACAGGATCTACGAGCAGTACTTC.

The chain has TRBV2 and TRBJ1-1; no clear D. The CDR3 runs to 14 residues. Germline V gives CDR1 SNHLY, CDR2 FYNNEI. The V end was cut by 7 bases, the J end by 5 bases, with 17 bases between. The chain's CDR3 is CASTPFRGETEAFF. CDR3 sequence (DNA): TGTGCCAGCACCCCCTTCCGGGGAGAAACTGAAGCTTTCTTT.

The chain uses TRBV30 and TRBJ1-2; D remains unclear. This CDR3 spans 13 amino acids. Between the trimmed V and J ends, which lost 4 bases and 0 bases, there was a span of 9 bases. The germline V gene encodes CDR1 GTSNPN and CDR2 SVGIG (reference sequence). CDR3 nucleotide sequence: TGTGCCTGGATTGGTAACTCTAACTATGGCTACACCTTC. It yields the protein CAWIGNSNYGYTF.

A single count supports this clone. J is TRBJ1-1 and V is TRBV19; a possible D gene is TRBD1 (5 bases). Germline V CDR1 and CDR2: LNHDA, SQIVND (reference sequence). CDR3 length: 12 residues. Trimming left V 4 bases short and J 10 bases short, with 13 bases between. The CDR3 loop reads CASSTSGGGAFF. The CDR3 nucleotides are TGTGCCAGTAGTACGTCGGGGGGGGGAGCTTTCTTT.

This chain connects TRBV28 to TRBJ2-5; TRBD1 matches at 8 bases. Germline loops: CDR1 MDHEN, CDR2 SYDVKM. Unmatched junction bases numbered 6, after V lost 6 bases and J lost 3 bases. The CDR3 length is 14 residues. For the CDR3, the DNA is TGTGCCAGCAGCCCGACAGGGGCTGAAGAGACCCAGTACTTC. This translates into CASSPTGAEETQYF.

The table lists this clone with many counts. The chain is built from TRBV27 and TRBJ2-7; the D is unclear. CDR1 MNHEY and CDR2 SMNVEV come from the germline V gene (reference sequence). Between the trimmed V and J ends, which lost 2 bases and 3 bases, there was a span of 14 bases. This CDR3 comprises 15 residues. The CDR3 DNA sequence: TGTGCCAGCAGTTTACGGCTAGATCCTTACTACGAGCAGTACTTC. Its protein is CASSLRLDPYYEQYF.

In its sample, this clone was seen a few times. A junction end diverges from the germline sequence, so it may reflect a read error. The rearrangement joins TRBV6-1 to TRBJ1-3, with a weak D call TRBD1 (5 bases). The CDR3 runs to 12 residues. The germline gives CDR1 MNHNS, CDR2 SASEGT. CDR3 sequence reads: CASEQGLGGAHF. CDR3 in DNA: TGTGCCAGCGAGCAGGGTCTTGGCGGCGCGCATTTT.

V is TRBV5-1 and J is TRBJ2-1, with 7 bases matching TRBD2. In germline, CDR1 is SGHRS, CDR2 YFSETQ. This CDR3 has 15 residues. Trimming took 0 bases from V and 7 from J; bases not matched to a gene: 7. The CDR3 loop reads CASSLDLAGVNEQFF. CDR3 in DNA: TGCGCCAGCAGCTTGGATCTTGCGGGAGTAAATGAGCAGTTCTTC.

This chain connects TRBV2 to TRBJ2-5; TRBD2 might be the D (5 bases). Germline CDR1 SNHLY, CDR2 FYNNEI. The CDR3 has 14 amino acids. Trimming pared 3 bases from V and 7 bases from J, leaving 15 bases between. CDR3 DNA: TGTGCCAGCAGTGAGGGCCCCCCTCGGGGGACCCAGTACTTC. It specifies CASSEGPPRGTQYF.

CDR3 residues: CASKFGLAGGEQFF. CDR3 nucleotides: TGTGCCAGTAAGTTCGGACTAGCGGGAGGTGAGCAGTTCTTC. The chain combines TRBV19 with TRBJ2-1, with 14 bases fitting TRBD2. V lost 7 bases to trimming and J lost 9 bases; unmatched junction nucleotides: 5. CDR1 and CDR2 (germline): LNHDA, SQIVND (reference sequence). This CDR3 comprises 14 residues.

V usage is TRBV18 and J usage is TRBJ1-1, with unresolved D. The CDR3 contains 13 residues. Trimming left V 4 bases short and J 4 bases short, with 10 bases between. CDR1 KGHSH and CDR2 LQKENI come from the germline V gene. Here the CDR3 reads CASSQAEGTEAFF. CDR3 DNA sequence: TGTGCCAGCTCACAAGCCGAGGGCACTGAAGCTTTCTTT.

The gene calls are TRBV28 and TRBJ1-5, with D possibly matching TRBD1 (6 bases). The germline CDR1 and CDR2 sequences are MDHEN and SYDVKM. V shed 7 bases and J shed 13 bases, with 14 bases lying between them. CDR3 length equals 11 residues. Here the CDR3 reads CASKAGGSQHF. The CDR3 DNA sequence: TGTGCCAGCAAGGCGGGGGGCAGTCAGCATTTT.

The chain links TRBV10-3 to TRBJ1-3; D is ambiguous. The V end was cut by 4 bases, the J end by 0 bases, with 13 bases between. The CDR3 extends over 16 amino acids. Looked up from germline, CDR1 is ENHRY and CDR2 is SYGVKD. CDR3 nucleotides: TGTGCCATCAGTGCTGAGAGAGGGAGCTCTGGAAACACCATATATTTT. It encodes CAISAERGSSGNTIYF.

This clone showed up just a few times. V is TRBV27 and J is TRBJ1-2, with D possibly matching TRBD1 (6 bases). Trimming cost V 5 bases and J 4 bases, with 14 bases left between them. The CDR3 extends over 14 amino acids. The germline V gene has CDR1 MNHEY and CDR2 SMNVEV (reference sequence). CDR3 residues: CASSANRVGYGYTF. CDR3 DNA sequence: TGTGCCAGCAGTGCCAACAGGGTTGGCTATGGCTACACCTTC.

The V call is TRBV7-2, the J call TRBJ2-7; 8 bases agree with TRBD1. Germline V gene sequence: CDR1 SGHTA, CDR2 FQGNSA. V lost 2 bases to trimming and J lost 3 bases; unmatched junction nucleotides: 9. This CDR3 is built from 16 residues. In DNA form, the CDR3 reads TGTGCCAGCAGCTTACCGCCCCAGGGGGCAAACTACGAGCAGTACTTC. It yields the protein CASSLPPQGANYEQYF.

The chain carries TRBV28 and TRBJ2-7, with 9 bases lining up with TRBD1. Germline values: CDR1 MDHEN, CDR2 SYDVKM. V lost 4 bases and J lost 3; bases outside the gene matches: 7. The CDR3 consists of 15 residues. The CDR3 spells CASSSAGTGNYEQYF. The CDR3 DNA is TGTGCCAGCAGTTCAGCCGGGACAGGGAACTACGAGCAGTACTTC.

The V call is TRBV14, the J call TRBJ2-1; 8 positions match TRBD2. The germline V gene has CDR1 SGHDN and CDR2 FVKESK. This CDR3 comprises 16 residues. V was pared by 2 bases and J by 8 bases, with 11 bases of the junction left unmatched. CDR3 DNA: TGTGCCAGCAGCCAATTTCCAGCGGGAGCCATGGATGAGCAGTTCTTC. This sequence encodes CASSQFPAGAMDEQFF.

The V call is TRBV5-5, the J call TRBJ2-7, with TRBD1 matching over 7 bases. Germline CDR1 and CDR2: SGHKS and YYEKEE (reference sequence). V shed 4 bases, J shed 2 bases, and the junction held 6 bases outside the gene matches. This CDR3 has 14 amino acids. CDR3 nucleotides: TGTGCCAGCAGCCTCGAAGGGGGCCCCTACGAGCAGTACTTC. This encodes CASSLEGGPYEQYF.

This chain uses TRBV9 with TRBJ1-1; possible D gene TRBD1, 5 bases. The CDR3 runs 14 residues. Germline CDR1 SGDLS, CDR2 YYNGEE. The V end lost 4 bases, the J end lost 0 bases, and 10 bases lay between the germline ends. The DNA for the CDR3 is TGTGCCAGCAGCTTCGACAGTATGAACACTGAAGCTTTCTTT. The encoded protein is CASSFDSMNTEAFF. The full variable domain, rest sourced from reference TRBV9 and TRBJ1-1, is DSGVTQTPKHLITATGQRVTLRCSPRSGDLSVYWYQQSLDQGLQFLIQYYNGEERAKGNILERFSAQQFPDLHSELNLSSLELGDSALYFCASSFDSMNTEAFFGQGTRLTVV.